This passage covers 9 T cell receptor beta chains from one sample sequenced in a study of cytomegalovirus exposure and HLA in healthy donors. Primers: 60 Vbeta forward and 13 Jbeta reverse. TCRdb keeps only in-frame clones here, not all; method: immunoSEQ multiplex PCR. The data show 110,000 to 150,000 clones, around 75% seen once. Sequencing was carried out using PBMCs. These TCRs come from a female donor in good health and CMV-seronegative.

In this sample, this clone turned up a few times. The J gene is TRBJ2-2, the V gene TRBV5-1, with D unresolved. The CDR3 length is 11 residues. V lost 8 bases, J lost 5 bases, and 7 bases lay in between. Germline assignment: CDR1 SGHRS and CDR2 YFSETQ. The CDR3 DNA reads as TGCGCCAGTGGCCAAACCGGGGAGCTGTTTTTT. It is translated as CASGQTGELFF.

The J gene is TRBJ2-1, the V gene TRBV2, with D perhaps TRBD2 (6 bases). CDR3 length equals 12 residues. From germline, CDR1 is SNHLY and CDR2 FYNNEI. V lost 6 bases to trimming and J lost 5 bases, with 8 bases between them. The CDR3 sequence is CASRGLHNEQFF. Here the CDR3 DNA reads TGTGCCAGCAGGGGACTGCACAATGAGCAGTTCTTC.

The chain employs TRBV6-4 and TRBJ1-5, with D possibly TRBD1 on 6 matching bases. This CDR3 contains 14 residues. CDR1 and CDR2 from the germline V gene are MRHNA and SNTAGT. The V and J ends lost 2 bases and 4 bases respectively, with 9 bases between them. CDR3 coding DNA: TGTGCCAGCAGTGACGCACAGGGTAATCAGCCCCAGCATTTT. This translates into CASSDAQGNQPQHF.

This clone is a singleton in its sample. The genes are TRBV7-2 and TRBJ2-7, with 7 bases aligning to TRBD1. This CDR3 is built from 17 residues. The germline V gene encodes CDR1 SGHTA and CDR2 FQGNSA. Losses at the gene ends were 5 bases for V and 0 bases for J; bases not matched to a gene: 13. The CDR3 DNA sequence: TGTGCCAGCAGCCATGTCCCATCATACAGGGGCTCCTACGAGCAGTACTTC. It specifies CASSHVPSYRGSYEQYF.

V and J are TRBV28 and TRBJ1-5; no firm D call. The germline V and J ends were trimmed by 5 bases and 8 bases, with 13 bases remaining between them. This CDR3 has 13 residues. The germline V gene encodes CDR1 MDHEN and CDR2 SYDVKM. The CDR3 loop reads CASSPRRREPQHF. The DNA of the CDR3 is TGTGCCAGCAGTCCGCGTAGGAGGGAGCCCCAGCATTTT. Full variable domain (rest looked up from reference TRBV28 and TRBJ1-5): DVKVTQSSRYLVKRTGEKVFLECVQDMDHENMFWYRQDPGLGLRLIYFSYDVKMKEKGDIPEGYSVSREKKERFSLILESASTNQTSMYLCASSPRRREPQHFGDGTRLSIL.

This chain links TRBV9 with TRBJ2-3; the D gene is possibly TRBD1 (5 bases). Trimming stripped 4 bases from V and 2 bases from J, with 17 bases between. This CDR3 is built from 16 residues. From germline, CDR1 is SGDLS and CDR2 YYNGEE. Here the CDR3 reads CASSPTASALTDTQYF. The CDR3 nucleotides read TGTGCCAGCAGCCCGACAGCCTCCGCCCTCACAGATACGCAGTATTTT.

The chain links TRBV28 to TRBJ1-5; the D gene is possibly TRBD1 (5 bases). Trimming removed 6 bases at V and 1 base at J, with 10 bases between. The CDR3 loop spans 14 amino acids. Germline loops: CDR1 MDHEN, CDR2 SYDVKM. CDR3 coding DNA: TGTGCCAGCAGCTGGGGACTAAGCAATCAGCCCCAGCATTTT. The encoded protein is CASSWGLSNQPQHF.

The V gene is TRBV27, the J gene TRBJ2-7; D gene unclear. Germline V gene sequence: CDR1 MNHEY, CDR2 SMNVEV (reference sequence). V shed 0 bases and J shed 2 bases, with 5 bases lying between them. CDR3 length: 13 residues. CDR3 protein: CASSLSGPYEQYF. CDR3 in DNA: TGTGCCAGCAGTTTATCGGGCCCCTACGAGCAGTACTTC.

This clone was seen more than once but under ten times. This chain uses TRBV5-6 with TRBJ1-5; D unclear. CDR1 and CDR2 (germline): SGHDT, YYEEEE. Trimming cost V 1 base and J 7 bases, with 9 bases left between them. CDR3 length: 13 residues. The CDR3 coding sequence is TGTGCCAGCAGCTTGCGGTCAGGACAGCCCCAGCATTTT. Translated: CASSLRSGQPQHF.